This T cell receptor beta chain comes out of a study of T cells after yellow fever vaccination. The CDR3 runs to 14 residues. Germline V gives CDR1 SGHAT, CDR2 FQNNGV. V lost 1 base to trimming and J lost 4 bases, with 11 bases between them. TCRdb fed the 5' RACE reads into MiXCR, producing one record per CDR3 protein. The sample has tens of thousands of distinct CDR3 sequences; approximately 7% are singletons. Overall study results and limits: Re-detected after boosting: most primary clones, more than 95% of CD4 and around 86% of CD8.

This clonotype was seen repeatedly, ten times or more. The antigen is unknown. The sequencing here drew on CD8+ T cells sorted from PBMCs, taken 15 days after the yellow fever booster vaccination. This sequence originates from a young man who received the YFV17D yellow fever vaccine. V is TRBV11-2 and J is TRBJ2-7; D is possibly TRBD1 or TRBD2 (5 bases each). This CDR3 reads CASSLGGSPYEQYF. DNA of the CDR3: TGTGCCAGCAGCTTAGGGGGGAGTCCGTACGAGCAGTACTTC.